This entry is about one TCR beta chain. The antigen this receptor binds is unknown. Base qualities are not recorded, but no much larger clone differs from it by a single base. V is shortened by 5 bases, J by 5 bases, and the region joining them spans 13 bases. The germline V gene gives CDR1 as MGHRA and CDR2 as YSYEKL. Including the terminal cysteine and phenylalanine, the CDR3 comprises 14 residues. The only DNA kept is the CDR3, 42 bases in frame from the first base. Libraries came from PCR. At the Johns Hopkins FTIC core, DNA from the cultured CD4+ T cells underwent TCR sequencing with the Oncomine TCR Beta short-read assay. The QIAamp micro DNA kit was used to extract genomic DNA from the cultured CD4+ T cells. Oncomine TCR Beta libraries made from cultured CD4+ T cells were pooled using unique dual indexes and sequenced on an Illumina iSeq 100. Regarding the original processing steps: Non-productive sequences were removed, and CDR3s not starting with C, not ending with F or W, or shorter than 7 amino acids were discarded. The MANAFEST web application identified antigen-specific clonotypes by comparing peptide-stimulated wells against reference wells and other culture wells. For a clone to be called positive, the clone needed an FDR below 0.05, an odds ratio above 5, and a productive frequency above 0.1% in at least two of three replicate wells. Clonotypes that were significantly expanded in both SARS-CoV-2 spike wells and at least one common cold coronavirus spike condition were defined as cross-reactive. Levenshtein distances (stringdist) and unrooted phylogenetic trees (ape) in R version 3.6.1 were used to assess CDR3 homology. The public reads were reprocessed in TCRdb via fastp at Q25 and MiXCR, keeping in-frame beta chains. For every CDR3 protein sequence, its rows merge into one entry that carries the most common genes and DNA. TCRdb's processing, not the authors' own work, is the source of the V and J calls. The sample data list roughly 17,000 distinct CDR3 sequences, and around two fifths of these were observed just once. About 5.7% of the sample lies in the top ten.

The entry originates in a study of vaccination and CD4 T cells after COVID-19 (dated by TCRdb to the early 2020s). As for the study more broadly: SARS-CoV-2 positivity had been established in the convalescent patients by nasal swab PCR, and mild disease was recorded in eight to ten of these patients and severe disease in one. Post-COVID blood samples were collected from convalescent patients a median of around 96 days after diagnosis, with a range of about 35 to 161 days. In control cultures, a CEFX viral epitope pool was used as positive control, an HIV-1 Nef peptide pool was used as negative control, or no peptide was added. Six males and four females were included in the convalescent cohort, with two Hispanic individuals, seven Caucasians, two Asians and one multiracial person represented. Two doses of either the Pfizer-BioNTech BNT162b2 vaccine (n=8) or the Moderna mRNA-1273 vaccine (n=2) were administered to participants. In roughly 11 COVID-19 convalescent patients and several infection-naive healthy vaccine recipients, the spike-specific CD4+ TCR repertoire before mRNA vaccination was compared with the repertoire after mRNA vaccination. Culture stimuli were overlapping spike peptide pools from SARS-CoV-2 and from the common cold coronaviruses HCoV-NL63, HCoV-OC43 and HCoV-229E. Post-vaccine blood samples were taken a median of 72 days after the second vaccine dose, with a range of 14 to 241 days.

The sample's treatment or condition label, decoded: 10-day PBMC culture with coronavirus spike peptide pools or control peptides (ViraFEST assay). To expand antigen-specific T cells with peptide pools and then pick out the expanded clonotypes through TCR sequencing, the study relied on the ViraFEST assay. The convalescent patients' positive SARS-CoV-2 PCR tests fell between March and December 2020, which was before the Alpha, Beta and Delta variants emerged in the United States. Each well held millions of PBMCs cultured with approximately 10 ug/ml peptide pools in IMDM containing around 5% human AB serum and roughly 10 IU/ml IL-2. On days 3 and 7, half of the culture medium was replaced with fresh IL-2-containing medium. CD4+ T cells were isolated after roughly nine days of culture through negative selection using the EasySep CD4+ T cell isolation kit. Ficoll-Paque Plus gradient centrifugation was used to isolate PBMCs from whole blood, and the isolated PBMCs were then either used fresh or cryopreserved at -140C. Each culture condition was generally run in triplicate wells.

The paper's findings and limits, for the study overall: In convalescent patients, a median approximately 86% of post-vaccine SARS-CoV-2-reactive clones were detected only after vaccination, and vaccine-specific priming was suggested by this finding. The median number of SARS-CoV-2-reactive clonotypes rose from 21 after infection to 38 after vaccination, but the change was not significant. Nearly all vaccine-specific clones in convalescent patients (304 of 307) were mono-reactive for SARS-CoV-2 spike rather than cross-reactive with common cold coronaviruses. Relatively few convalescent patients were included in the study, and early timepoints after natural infection were not analyzed.

The clonotype was recovered from a human donor who had recovered from COVID-19. The chain couples TRBV4-1 to TRBJ1-5, with the D gene uncertain. The sequencing here drew on CD4+ T cells from blood, cultured in vitro, taken before SARS-CoV-2 vaccination. The CDR3 region: CASSSGLGDQPQHF. Read as DNA, the sequence is TGCGCCAGCAGCTCCGGGTTGGGCGATCAGCCCCAGCATTTT.